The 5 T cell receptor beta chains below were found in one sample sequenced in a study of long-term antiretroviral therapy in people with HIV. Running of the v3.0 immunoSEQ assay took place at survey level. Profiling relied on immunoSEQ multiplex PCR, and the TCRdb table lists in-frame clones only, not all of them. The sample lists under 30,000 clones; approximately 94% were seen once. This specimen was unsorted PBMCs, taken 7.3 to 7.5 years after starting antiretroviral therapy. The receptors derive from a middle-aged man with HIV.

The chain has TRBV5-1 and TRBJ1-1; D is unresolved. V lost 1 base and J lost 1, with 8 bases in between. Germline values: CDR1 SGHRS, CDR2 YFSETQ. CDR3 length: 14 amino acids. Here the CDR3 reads CASSLKRQNTEAFF. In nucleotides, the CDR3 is TGCGCCAGCAGCTTGAAACGGCAGAACACTGAAGCTTTCTTT. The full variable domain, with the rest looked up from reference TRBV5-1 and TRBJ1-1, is KAGVTQTPRYLIKTRGQQVTLSCSPISGHRSVSWYQQTPGQGLQFLFEYFSETQRNKGNFPGRFSGRQFSNSRSEMNVSTLELGDSALYLCASSLKRQNTEAFFGQGTRLTVV.

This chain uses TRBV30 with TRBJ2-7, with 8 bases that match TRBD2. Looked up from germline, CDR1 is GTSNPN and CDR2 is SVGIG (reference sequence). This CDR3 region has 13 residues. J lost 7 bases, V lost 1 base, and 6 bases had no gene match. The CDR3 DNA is TGTGCCTGGAGTGACGGGGGGGCTGGAGAGCAGTACTTC. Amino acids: CAWSDGGAGEQYF.

CDR3 in amino acids: CSVAPQKGESYGYTF. The CDR3 region has the DNA TGCAGCGTTGCCCCGCAAAAGGGGGAGAGCTATGGCTACACCTTC. The chain joins TRBV29-1 to TRBJ1-2, with D possibly TRBD1 on 6 matching bases. In germline, CDR1 is SQVTM, CDR2 ANQGSEA. Deletions cut 4 bases from V and 4 bases from J, with 19 bases between. The CDR3 is 15 residues long.

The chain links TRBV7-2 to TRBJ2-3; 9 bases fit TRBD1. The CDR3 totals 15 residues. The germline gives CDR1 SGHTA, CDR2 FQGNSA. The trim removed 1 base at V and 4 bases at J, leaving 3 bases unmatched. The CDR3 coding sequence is TGTGCCAGCAGCTTAGGGACAGGGGTCGCAGATACGCAGTATTTT. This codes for CASSLGTGVADTQYF.

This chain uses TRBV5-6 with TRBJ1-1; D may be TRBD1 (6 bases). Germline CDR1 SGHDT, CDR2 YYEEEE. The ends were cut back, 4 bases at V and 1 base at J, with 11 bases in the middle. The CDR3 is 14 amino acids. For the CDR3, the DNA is TGTGCCAGCAGCCCTGGGACACGGAACACTGAAGCTTTCTTT. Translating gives CASSPGTRNTEAFF.